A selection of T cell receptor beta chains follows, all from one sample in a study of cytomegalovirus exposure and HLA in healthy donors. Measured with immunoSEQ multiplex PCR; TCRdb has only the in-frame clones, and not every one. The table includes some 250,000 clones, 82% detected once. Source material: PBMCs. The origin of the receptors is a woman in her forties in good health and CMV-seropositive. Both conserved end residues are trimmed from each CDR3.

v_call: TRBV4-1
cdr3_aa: ASSQNVWGEPNEKLF

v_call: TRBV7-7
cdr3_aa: ASSLGLHSDTQY

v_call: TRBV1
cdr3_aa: TSSGPGGLSYNEQF

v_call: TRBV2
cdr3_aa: ASTRNDRANEKLF

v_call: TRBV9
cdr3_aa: ASSVAAGGPPTQY

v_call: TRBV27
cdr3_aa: ASSLGRDTLYEQY

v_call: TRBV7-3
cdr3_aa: ASSSGDGTYEQY

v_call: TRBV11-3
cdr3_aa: ASSLLAGPYEQY

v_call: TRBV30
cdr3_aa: SSGDPQETQY

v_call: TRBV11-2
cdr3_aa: ASSFNSQETQY

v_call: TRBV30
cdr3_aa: AWFGQGNIQY

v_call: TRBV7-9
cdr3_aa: ASSLSQANSPLH